The entry that follows covers one TCR beta chain sequence. Its cognate antigen has yet to be identified. No base quality information exists; no much larger clone differs at one position. The sample belongs to a study of shared clonotypes between healthy human individuals (dated by TCRdb to the early 2020s). Background for the entire study: A few men and a couple of women, aged 18 to 49 years, made up the cohort. For each donor, CD4 naive and CD4 memory were each given three plates, CD8 naive was given two plates, and CD8 memory was given one plate. The study deeply sequenced blood TCR repertoires of several healthy adults to estimate repertoire size and the extent of clonotype sharing between individuals. Leukapheresis yielded between about 0.94 and 9 billion PBMCs per donor. To increase sequencing depth and limit assay-specific biases, different laboratories used diverse techniques to prepare libraries and sequence TCR repertoires. Overall study outcomes, separate from this receptor: Because the study included only a small number of donors, the genetic and exposure-history diversity represented was limited. Naive subsets generally had larger estimated clonotype richness than memory subsets did. Pairwise subsampling indicated that sequencing depth was expected to affect the degree of clonotype sharing among donors. Compared with non-shared clonotypes, clonotypes shared by all four sorted-subset donors had higher generation probabilities. Incomplete sequencing was indicated by rarefaction of sorted-subset datasets, despite the large sequencing depth. Approximately 5% of naive CD4, around 3.6% of naive CD8, 2% to 2.5% of memory CD4, and 0.4% of memory CD8 clonotypes were shared across a few donors. Only blood was sampled, and tissue TCR repertoires likely differ from those in blood.

CDR1 MNHEY and CDR2 SVGAGI are derived from the germline V gene. For this chain, trimming is 3 bases at the V end and 10 bases at the J end, and the number of junction bases without a gene match is 6. Measured from the cysteine to the phenylalanine, the CDR3 is 14 residues long. Only CDR3 DNA is held: 42 bases, read in frame from base 1. TCR CDR3 regions were amplified from genomic DNA by multiplex PCR using the deep immunoSEQ assay. Genomic DNA extracted from each cell subset was distributed evenly over all wells of several immunoSEQ 96-well plates, and each plate served as one replicate. For sorted subsets, each replicate PCR was loaded with roughly 190 ng genomic DNA, equivalent to about 30,000 T cell genomes. Purified libraries were quantified with a Qubit 3.0 fluorometer, sized on a Bioanalyzer 2100, and re-quantified with the KAPA Library Quantification kit. Every immunoSEQ 96-well plate was sequenced on a dedicated single-read 150-cycle Illumina NextSeq 550 flow cell. Per the original workflow: Because the immunoSEQ output included only junctional sequences and no quality scores, the filtering could not be the same as the filtering used for full-length reads. To assign V/J genes and CDR3, sequences were annotated against IMGT germline references using PyIR, a Python wrapper for IgBLAST v1.9. Any read was removed if the V/J assignment was weak (E-value above 1e-6), the CDR3 was missing, or the read contained stop codons, out-of-frame junctions, or ambiguous translated residues. A V3J clonotype was defined by an identical inferred V gene, J gene, and CDR3 amino acid sequence. The percentage overlap between two repertoires was calculated by dividing the number of shared unique clonotypes by the size of the smaller repertoire. RTK rarefaction, the Chao1 estimator, and Recon v2.1 estimates of unobserved clonotypes were used to assess repertoire richness. For all TCRbeta clonotypes obtained by the gDNA method from a handful of donors, generation probabilities were computed with OLGA. This immuneACCESS table, as held by TCRdb, lists in-frame sequences with V and J called but not all clones. Of the missing ones, under half trace to an unresolved V gene in checked studies; the others have no known cause. The V and J calls and clone size come from that table; D and trimming were worked out from the DNA. Within this sample are approximately 1.5 million clones, with around 98% of them counted one time only. Roughly 0.45% of the sample belongs to the ten largest clones.

Donors were healthy HIV-negative adults with no recently reported acute infections or vaccinations. All donors were Caucasian adults living in Nashville, Tennessee, USA. CD4+ T cells were enriched through magnetic negative selection, after which naive cells were positively selected on CD45RA and the remaining negative fraction served as the memory subset. Blood was collected by leukapheresis, and PBMCs were isolated by Ficoll-Histopaque density gradient centrifugation and then cryopreserved in liquid nitrogen vapor phase. Purity and quantity of every magnetically sorted T cell population were checked by analytical flow cytometry. Each sorted fraction had its genomic DNA isolated and then quantified by UV absorbance on a Nanodrop 2000c.

The sequence was collected from a man aged 30-40 years in good health. Sequenced material: naive CD4+ T cells sorted from blood. The cell subset or site label for this specimen denotes: CD45RA+ positively selected. This chain joins TRBV6-5 to TRBJ2-1, with 10 central nucleotides matching TRBD2. The CDR3 in this case is CASSYIAGGGEQFF. The DNA is as follows: TGTGCCAGCAGTTATATAGCGGGAGGTGGGGAGCAGTTCTTC.